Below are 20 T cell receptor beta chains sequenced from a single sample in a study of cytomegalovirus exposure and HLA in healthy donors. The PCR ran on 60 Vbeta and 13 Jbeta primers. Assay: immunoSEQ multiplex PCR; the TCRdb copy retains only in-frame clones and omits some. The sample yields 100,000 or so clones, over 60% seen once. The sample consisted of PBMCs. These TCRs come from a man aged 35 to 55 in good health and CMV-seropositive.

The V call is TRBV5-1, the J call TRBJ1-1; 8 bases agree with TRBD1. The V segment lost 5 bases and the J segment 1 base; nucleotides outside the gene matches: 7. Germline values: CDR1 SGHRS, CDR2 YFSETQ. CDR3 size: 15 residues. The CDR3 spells CASRSTGARNTEAFF. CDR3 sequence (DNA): TGCGCCAGCAGATCGACAGGGGCAAGGAACACTGAAGCTTTCTTT.

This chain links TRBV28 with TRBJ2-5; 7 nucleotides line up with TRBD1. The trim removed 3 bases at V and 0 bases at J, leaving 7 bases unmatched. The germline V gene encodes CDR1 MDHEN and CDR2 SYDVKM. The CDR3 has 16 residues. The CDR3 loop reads CASSFSYRGHQETQYF. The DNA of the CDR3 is TGTGCCAGCAGTTTTTCGTATAGGGGGCACCAAGAGACCCAGTACTTC. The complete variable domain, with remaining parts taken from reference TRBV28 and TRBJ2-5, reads DVKVTQSSRYLVKRTGEKVFLECVQDMDHENMFWYRQDPGLGLRLIYFSYDVKMKEKGDIPEGYSVSREKKERFSLILESASTNQTSMYLCASSFSYRGHQETQYFGPGTRLLVL.

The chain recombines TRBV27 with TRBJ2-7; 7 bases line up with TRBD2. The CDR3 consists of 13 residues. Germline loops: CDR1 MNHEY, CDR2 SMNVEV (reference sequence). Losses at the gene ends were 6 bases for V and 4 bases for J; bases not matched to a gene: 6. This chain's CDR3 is CASRPGGTYEQYF. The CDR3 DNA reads TGTGCCAGCAGGCCGGGGGGAACATACGAGCAGTACTTC.

CDR3 nucleotide sequence: TGTGCCAGCAGCGGTACCACGGGACAGCTTACATACACCAACACAGATACGCAGTATTTT. Protein product: CASSGTTGQLTYTNTDTQYF. V gene TRBV21-1 combines with J gene TRBJ2-3; the D call in the table, TRBD1, was not verified against the DNA. TRBV21-1 is deemed a pseudogene. The CDR3 is 20 amino acids.

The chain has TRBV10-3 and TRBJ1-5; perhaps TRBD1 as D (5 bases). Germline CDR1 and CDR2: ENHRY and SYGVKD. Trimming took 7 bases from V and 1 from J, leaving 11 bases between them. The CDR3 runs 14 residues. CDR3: CAITGQESNQPQHF. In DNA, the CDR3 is TGTGCCATCACAGGGCAGGAGAGCAATCAGCCCCAGCATTTT.

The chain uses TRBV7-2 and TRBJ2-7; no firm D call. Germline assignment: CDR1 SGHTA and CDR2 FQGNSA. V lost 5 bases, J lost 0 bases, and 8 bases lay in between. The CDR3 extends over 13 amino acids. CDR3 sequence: CASSTTNSYEQYF. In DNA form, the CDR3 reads TGTGCCAGCAGCACTACAAACTCCTACGAGCAGTACTTC. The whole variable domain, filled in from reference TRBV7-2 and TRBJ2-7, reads GAGVSQSPSNKVTEKGKDVELRCDPISGHTALYWYRQSLGQGLEFLIYFQGNSAPDKSGLPSDRFSAERTGGSVSTLTIQRTQQEDSAVYLCASSTTNSYEQYFGPGTRLTVT.

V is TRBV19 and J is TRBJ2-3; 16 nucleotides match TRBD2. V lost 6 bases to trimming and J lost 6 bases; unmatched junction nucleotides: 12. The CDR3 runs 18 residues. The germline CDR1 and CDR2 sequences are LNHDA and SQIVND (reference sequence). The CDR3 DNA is TGTGCCAGTAGGGAGACCGGGACTAGCGGGGGGGCAAGTGATACGCAGTATTTT. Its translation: CASRETGTSGGASDTQYF.

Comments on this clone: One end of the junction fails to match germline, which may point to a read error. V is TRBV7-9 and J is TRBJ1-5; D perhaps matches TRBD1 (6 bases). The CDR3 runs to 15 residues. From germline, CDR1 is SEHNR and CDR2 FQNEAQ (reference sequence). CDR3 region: CSSSLTGTPNQPQHF. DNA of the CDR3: TGTTCCAGCAGCCTTACCGGGACACCGAATCAGCCCCAGCATTTT.

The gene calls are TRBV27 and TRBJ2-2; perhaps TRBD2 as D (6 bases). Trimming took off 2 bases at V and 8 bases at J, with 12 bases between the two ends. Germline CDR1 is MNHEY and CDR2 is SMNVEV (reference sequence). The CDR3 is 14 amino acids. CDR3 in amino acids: CASSLIGGGGELFF. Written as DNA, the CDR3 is TGTGCCAGCAGTTTAATCGGGGGTGGTGGGGAGCTGTTTTTT.

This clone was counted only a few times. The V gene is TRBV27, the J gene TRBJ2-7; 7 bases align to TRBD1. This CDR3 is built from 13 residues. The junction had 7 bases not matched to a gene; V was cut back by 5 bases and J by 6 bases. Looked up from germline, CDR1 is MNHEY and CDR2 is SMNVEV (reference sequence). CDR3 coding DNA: TGTGCCAGCAGTAAAGACAGGGTCGGCGAGCAGTACTTC. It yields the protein CASSKDRVGEQYF.

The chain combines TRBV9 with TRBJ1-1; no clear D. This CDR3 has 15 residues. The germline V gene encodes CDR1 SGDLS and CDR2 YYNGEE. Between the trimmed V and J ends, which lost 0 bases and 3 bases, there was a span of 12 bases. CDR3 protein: CASSVVGSGYTEAFF. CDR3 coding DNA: TGTGCCAGCAGCGTAGTTGGGTCGGGGTACACTGAAGCTTTCTTT.

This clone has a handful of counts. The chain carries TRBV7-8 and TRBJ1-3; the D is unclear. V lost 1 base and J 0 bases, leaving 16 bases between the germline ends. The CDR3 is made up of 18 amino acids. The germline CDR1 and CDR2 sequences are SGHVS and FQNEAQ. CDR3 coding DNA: TGTGCCAGCAGCTTAGTCGGTCTGGACTTTAGCTCTGGAAACACCATATATTTT. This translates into CASSLVGLDFSSGNTIYF.

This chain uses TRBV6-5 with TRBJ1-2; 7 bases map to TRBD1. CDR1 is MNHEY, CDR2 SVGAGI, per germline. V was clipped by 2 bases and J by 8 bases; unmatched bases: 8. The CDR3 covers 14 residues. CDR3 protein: CASSYEGGSRGYTF. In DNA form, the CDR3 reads TGTGCCAGCAGTTACGAAGGGGGCTCCAGGGGCTACACCTTC.

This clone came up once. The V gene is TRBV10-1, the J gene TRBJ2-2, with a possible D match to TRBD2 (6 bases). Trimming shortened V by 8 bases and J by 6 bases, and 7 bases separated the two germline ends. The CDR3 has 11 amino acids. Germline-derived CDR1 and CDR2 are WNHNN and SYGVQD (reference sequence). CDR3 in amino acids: CASAGPGELFF. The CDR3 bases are TGCGCCAGCGCGGGGCCCGGGGAGCTGTTTTTT.

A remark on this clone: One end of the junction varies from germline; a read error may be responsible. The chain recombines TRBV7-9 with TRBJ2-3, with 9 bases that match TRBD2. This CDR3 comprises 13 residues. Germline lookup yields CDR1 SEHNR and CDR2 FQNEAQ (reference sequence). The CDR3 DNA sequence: TGTGCCAGCAGCTTAGATCGGGCGGGGGGGCGAAATTTT. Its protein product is CASSLDRAGGRNF.

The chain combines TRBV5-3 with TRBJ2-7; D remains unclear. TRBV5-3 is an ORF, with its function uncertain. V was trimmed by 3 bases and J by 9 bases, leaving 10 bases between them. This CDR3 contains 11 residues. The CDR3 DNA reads TGTGCCAGAAGCTCGTCTTGTTGGCAGTACTTC. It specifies CARSSSCWQYF.

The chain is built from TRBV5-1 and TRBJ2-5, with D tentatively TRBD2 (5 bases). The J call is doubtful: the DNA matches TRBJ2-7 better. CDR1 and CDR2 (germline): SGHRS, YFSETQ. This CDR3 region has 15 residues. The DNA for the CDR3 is TGCGCCAGCAGCAGGTCCGTCGGGGTTTGGTACGAGCAGTACTTC. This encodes CASSRSVGVWYEQYF.

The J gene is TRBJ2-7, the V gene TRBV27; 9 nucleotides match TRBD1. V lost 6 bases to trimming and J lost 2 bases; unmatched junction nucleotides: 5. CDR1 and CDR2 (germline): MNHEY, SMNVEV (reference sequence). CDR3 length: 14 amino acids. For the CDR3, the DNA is TGTGCCAGCAGGTTGGGACAGGGAACCTACGAGCAGTACTTC. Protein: CASRLGQGTYEQYF.

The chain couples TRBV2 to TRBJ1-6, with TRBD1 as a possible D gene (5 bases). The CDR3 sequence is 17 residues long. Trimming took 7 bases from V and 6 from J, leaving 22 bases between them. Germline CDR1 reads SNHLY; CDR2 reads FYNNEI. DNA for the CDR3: TGTGCCAGCATCCGGGCCCCTATATTGCAGGGTAATTCACCCCTCCACTTT. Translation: CASIRAPILQGNSPLHF. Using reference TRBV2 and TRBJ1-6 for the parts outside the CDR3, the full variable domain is EPEVTQTPSHQVTQMGQEVILRCVPISNHLYFYWYRQILGQKVEFLVSFYNNEISEKSEIFDDQFSVERPDGSNFTLKIRSTKLEDSAMYFCASIRAPILQGNSPLHFGNGTRLTVT.

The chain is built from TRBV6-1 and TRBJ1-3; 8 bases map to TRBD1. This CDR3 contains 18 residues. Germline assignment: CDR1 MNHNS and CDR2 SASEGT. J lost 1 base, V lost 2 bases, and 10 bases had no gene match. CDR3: CASSERGPGGSSGNTIYF. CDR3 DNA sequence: TGTGCCAGCAGTGAACGGGGGCCAGGGGGCAGTTCTGGAAACACCATATATTTT.